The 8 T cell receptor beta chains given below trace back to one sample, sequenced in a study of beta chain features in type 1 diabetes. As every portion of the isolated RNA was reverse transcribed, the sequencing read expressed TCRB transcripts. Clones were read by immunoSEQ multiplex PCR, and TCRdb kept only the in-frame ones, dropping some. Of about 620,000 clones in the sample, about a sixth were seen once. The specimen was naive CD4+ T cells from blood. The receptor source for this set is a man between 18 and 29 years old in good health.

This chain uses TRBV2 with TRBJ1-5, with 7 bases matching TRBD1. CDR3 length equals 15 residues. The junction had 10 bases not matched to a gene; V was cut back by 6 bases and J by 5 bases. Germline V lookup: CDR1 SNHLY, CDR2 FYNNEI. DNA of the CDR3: TGTGCCAGCAGGGAGCGACAGGGAAGTTATCAGCCCCAGCATTTT. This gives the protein CASRERQGSYQPQHF.

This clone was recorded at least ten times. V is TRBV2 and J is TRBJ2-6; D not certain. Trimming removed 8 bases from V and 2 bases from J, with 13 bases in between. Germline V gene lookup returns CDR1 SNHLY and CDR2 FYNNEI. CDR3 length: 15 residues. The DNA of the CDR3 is TGTGCCAGCTGCTATCGCGTCCCTGGGGCCAACGTCCTGACTTTC. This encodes CASCYRVPGANVLTF. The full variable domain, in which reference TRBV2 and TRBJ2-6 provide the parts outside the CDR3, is EPEVTQTPSHQVTQMGQEVILRCVPISNHLYFYWYRQILGQKVEFLVSFYNNEISEKSEIFDDQFSVERPDGSNFTLKIRSTKLEDSAMYFCASCYRVPGANVLTFGAGSRLTVL.

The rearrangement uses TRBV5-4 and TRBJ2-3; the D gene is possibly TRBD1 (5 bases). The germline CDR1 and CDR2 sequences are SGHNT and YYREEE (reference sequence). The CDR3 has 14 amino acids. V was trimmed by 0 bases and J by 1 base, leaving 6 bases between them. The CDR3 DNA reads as TGTGCCAGCAGCTTGGTACAGGGCACAGATACGCAGTATTTT. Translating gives CASSLVQGTDTQYF. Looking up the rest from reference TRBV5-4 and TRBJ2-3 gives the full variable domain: ETGVTQSPTHLIKTRGQQVTLRCSSQSGHNTVSWYQQALGQGPQFIFQYYREEENGRGNFPPRFSGLQFPNYSSELNVNALELDDSALYLCASSLVQGTDTQYFGPGTRLTVL.

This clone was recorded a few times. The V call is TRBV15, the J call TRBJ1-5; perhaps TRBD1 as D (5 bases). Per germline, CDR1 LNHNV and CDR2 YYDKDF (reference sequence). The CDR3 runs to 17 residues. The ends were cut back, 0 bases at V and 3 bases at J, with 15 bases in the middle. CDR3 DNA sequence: TGTGCCACCAGCAGAGATGCTCTGGGGGTAAACAATCAGCCCCAGCATTTT. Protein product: CATSRDALGVNNQPQHF.

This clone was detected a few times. CDR3 DNA: TGCAGCGTTGGCAGGCAGGGGGCTCAGAACACCGGGGAGCTGTTTTTT. It specifies CSVGRQGAQNTGELFF. The genes are TRBV29-1 and TRBJ2-2; 8 bases line up with TRBD1. V shed 4 bases, J shed 1 base, and the junction held 8 bases outside the gene matches. Germline CDR1 is SQVTM and CDR2 is ANQGSEA. CDR3 size: 16 residues.

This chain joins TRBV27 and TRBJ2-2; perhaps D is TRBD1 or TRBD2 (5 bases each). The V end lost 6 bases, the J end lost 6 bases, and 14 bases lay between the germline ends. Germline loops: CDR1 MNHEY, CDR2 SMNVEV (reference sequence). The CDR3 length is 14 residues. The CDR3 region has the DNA TGTGCCAGCAGCCAACGGGACGACTCCGGGGAGCTGTTTTTT. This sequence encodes CASSQRDDSGELFF.

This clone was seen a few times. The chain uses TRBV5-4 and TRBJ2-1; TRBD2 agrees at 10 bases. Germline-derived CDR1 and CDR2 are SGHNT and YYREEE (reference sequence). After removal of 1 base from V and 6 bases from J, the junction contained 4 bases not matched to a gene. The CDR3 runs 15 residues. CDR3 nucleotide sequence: TGTGCCAGCAGCTTGCTAGCGGGAGTATTCAATGAGCAGTTCTTC. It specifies CASSLLAGVFNEQFF.

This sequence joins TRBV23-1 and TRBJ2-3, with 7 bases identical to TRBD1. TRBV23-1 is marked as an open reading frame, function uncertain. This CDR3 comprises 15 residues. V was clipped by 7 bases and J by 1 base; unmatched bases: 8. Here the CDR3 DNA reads TGCGCCAGCATCCCAGACAGGGACGGCACAGATACGCAGTATTTT. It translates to CASIPDRDGTDTQYF.